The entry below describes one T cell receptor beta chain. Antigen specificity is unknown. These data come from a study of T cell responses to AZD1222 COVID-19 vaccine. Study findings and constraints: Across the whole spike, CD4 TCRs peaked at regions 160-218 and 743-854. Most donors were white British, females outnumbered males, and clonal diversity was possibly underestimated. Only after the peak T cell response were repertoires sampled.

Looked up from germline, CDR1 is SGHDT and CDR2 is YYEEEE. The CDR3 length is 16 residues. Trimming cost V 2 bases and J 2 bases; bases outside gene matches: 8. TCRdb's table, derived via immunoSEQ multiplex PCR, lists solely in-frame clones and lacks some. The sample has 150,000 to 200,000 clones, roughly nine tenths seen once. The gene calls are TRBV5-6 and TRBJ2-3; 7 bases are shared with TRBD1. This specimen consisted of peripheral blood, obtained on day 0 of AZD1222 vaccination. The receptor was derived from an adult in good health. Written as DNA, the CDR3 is TGTGCCAGCAGCTTATCACAGGGGTATCACACAGATACGCAGTATTTT. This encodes CASSLSQGYHTDTQYF.